The 17 T cell receptor beta chains below were found in one sample sequenced in a study of a mutant IDH1 vaccine in newly diagnosed glioma. No antigen has been assigned to these receptors. The table came from immunoSEQ multiplex PCR; TCRdb's copy has only in-frame clones and leaves some out. The sample lists over 45,000 clones; about 86% were seen once. Time point noted: week 5, during vaccination. Each vaccine dose was 300 ug of mutant IDH1 20-mer peptide, with topical imiquimod. The sample consisted of PBMCs, taken from a glioma patient whose treatment included an IDH1 peptide vaccine. These TCRs come from a woman between 50 and 59 years old with glioma.

The rearrangement links TRBV28 to TRBJ2-7; 9 nucleotides match TRBD1. Germline loops: CDR1 MDHEN, CDR2 SYDVKM. V lost 4 bases, J lost 3 bases, and 7 bases stayed unmatched. This CDR3 is built from 15 residues. This chain's CDR3 is CASSSPGQGHYEQYF. CDR3 coding DNA: TGTGCCAGCAGTTCCCCGGGACAGGGACACTACGAGCAGTACTTC.

The chain joins TRBV28 to TRBJ2-7; tentatively, D is TRBD1 (5 bases). The germline CDR1 and CDR2 sequences are MDHEN and SYDVKM. The CDR3 is 15 residues long. The V end lost 7 bases, the J end lost 4 bases, and 20 bases lay between the germline ends. CDR3 sequence (DNA): TGTGCCAGCAAAGGGGAAAGGGGCGCAGGTTACGAGCAGTACTTC. Protein sequence: CASKGERGAGYEQYF.

Note on this clone: Other DNA sequences within the sample encode an identical CDR3. The genes are TRBV15 and TRBJ1-4, with D tentatively TRBD1 (6 bases). V lost 0 bases and J lost 7, with 12 bases in between. Germline loops: CDR1 LNHNV, CDR2 YYDKDF (reference sequence). The CDR3 sequence is 15 residues long. The CDR3 DNA follows: TGTGCCACCAGCAGAGATCCTGGAGGGGGTGAAAAACTGTTTTTT. Its protein product is CATSRDPGGGEKLFF.

The chain joins TRBV4-1 to TRBJ2-7; 8 bases are a match to TRBD2. The CDR3 runs 18 residues. Trimming took 6 bases from V and 2 from J; bases not matched to a gene: 18. The germline V gene has CDR1 MGHRA and CDR2 YSYEKL. The CDR3 reads CASSPLAVGASQTYEQYF. For the CDR3, the DNA is TGCGCCAGCAGTCCACTAGCGGTGGGGGCCAGTCAGACCTACGAGCAGTACTTC.

The chain is built from TRBV5-4 and TRBJ1-6; 9 bases are shared with TRBD1. Losses at the gene ends were 3 bases for V and 7 bases for J; bases not matched to a gene: 2. The germline V gene encodes CDR1 SGHNT and CDR2 YYREEE (reference sequence). This CDR3 spans 14 amino acids. The CDR3 DNA reads as TGTGCCAGCAGCTGGGGGACAGGGAATTCACCCCTCCACTTT. It is translated as CASSWGTGNSPLHF.

The genes are TRBV10-3 and TRBJ2-7; 8 bases line up with TRBD2. Germline CDR1 and CDR2: ENHRY and SYGVKD. This CDR3 is 14 amino acids long. Trimming at V came to 6 bases and at J to 0 bases, leaving 4 bases not matched to a gene. DNA for the CDR3: TGTGCCATCAGAGCGGGGGATAACTCCTACGAGCAGTACTTC. Translated: CAIRAGDNSYEQYF.

This rearrangement joins TRBV29-1 to TRBJ2-5; D is possibly TRBD2 (6 bases). Judging by the DNA end, TRBJ2-7 fits better; the J call may be wrong. Germline lookup yields CDR1 SQVTM and CDR2 ANQGSEA. The CDR3 covers 12 residues. CDR3 loop: CSVEGSSYEQYF. The DNA of the CDR3 is TGCAGCGTGGAGGGCAGCTCCTACGAGCAGTACTTC.

The chain is built from TRBV19 and TRBJ1-1, with D possibly being TRBD1 (5 bases). The germline CDR1 and CDR2 sequences are LNHDA and SQIVND (reference sequence). The CDR3 is 16 residues long. V was trimmed by 7 bases and J by 0 bases, leaving 18 bases between them. The chain's CDR3 is CASTKTGLGLNTEAFF. The CDR3, as DNA: TGTGCCAGTACTAAGACGGGCTTGGGGCTGAACACTGAAGCTTTCTTT.

This chain joins TRBV30 and TRBJ2-2; D might be TRBD1 (5 bases). Germline-derived CDR1 and CDR2 are GTSNPN and SVGIG (reference sequence). Trimming pared 2 bases from V and 4 bases from J, leaving 8 bases between. There are 13 residues in the CDR3. CDR3 region: CAWSSQGTGELFF. DNA of the CDR3: TGTGCCTGGAGTTCCCAGGGCACCGGGGAGCTGTTTTTT.

This clone was picked up a small number of times. The chain has TRBV19 and TRBJ1-1; the D gene is possibly TRBD1 (5 bases). Trimming removed 0 bases from V and 6 bases from J, with 14 bases in between. The CDR3 extends over 15 amino acids. The V gene's germline CDR1 is LNHDA and CDR2 SQIVND (reference sequence). The CDR3 sequence is CASSIDQPGIPEAFF. The CDR3 nucleotides are TGTGCCAGTAGTATAGATCAACCAGGGATACCTGAAGCTTTCTTT.

The V and J genes are TRBV5-1 and TRBJ2-1; D is uncertain. CDR3 length: 11 residues. The V and J ends lost 8 bases and 8 bases respectively, with 11 bases between them. Germline CDR1 and CDR2: SGHRS and YFSETQ. CDR3 loop: CASNKEYEQFF. The CDR3 nucleotides read TGCGCCAGTAATAAAGAGTATGAGCAGTTCTTC. The full variable domain, completed using reference TRBV5-1 and TRBJ2-1, is KAGVTQTPRYLIKTRGQQVTLSCSPISGHRSVSWYQQTPGQGLQFLFEYFSETQRNKGNFPGRFSGRQFSNSRSEMNVSTLELGDSALYLCASNKEYEQFFGPGTRLTVL.

CDR3 nucleotides: TGTGCCTGGAAAGAAGGGAGGATAGGGAGCAATCAGCCCCAGCATTTT. Translated: CAWKEGRIGSNQPQHF. The chain has TRBV30 and TRBJ1-5, with D unresolved. Germline assignment: CDR1 GTSNPN and CDR2 SVGIG (reference sequence). The ends were cut back, 4 bases at V and 1 base at J, with 17 bases in the middle. This CDR3 region has 16 residues.

This rearrangement joins TRBV7-8 to TRBJ2-7; the D gene is possibly TRBD1 (6 bases). The CDR3 consists of 18 residues. CDR1 SGHVS and CDR2 FQNEAQ come from the germline V gene. Trimming stripped 1 base from V and 0 bases from J, with 19 bases between. CDR3 nucleotide sequence: TGTGCCAGCAGCTTAGAACAATCGGACAGCACTTTCTCCTACGAGCAGTACTTC. Protein sequence: CASSLEQSDSTFSYEQYF.

This chain joins TRBV5-6 and TRBJ2-7, with D perhaps matching TRBD2 (5 bases). Trimming took 4 bases from V and 2 from J, leaving 13 bases between them. Germline-derived CDR1 and CDR2 are SGHDT and YYEEEE. The CDR3 totals 14 residues. In DNA, the CDR3 is TGTGCCAGCAGCAAGGCGGGCGGAACCTACGAGCAGTACTTC. Its translation is CASSKAGGTYEQYF.

The chain joins TRBV2 to TRBJ1-4; D is perhaps TRBD1 (6 bases). Germline CDR1 is SNHLY and CDR2 is FYNNEI. The V end lost 11 bases, the J end lost 5 bases, and 15 bases lay between the germline ends. The CDR3 consists of 13 residues. This chain's CDR3 is CAERGVINEKLFF. The CDR3 DNA follows: TGTGCCGAGAGGGGGGTGATAAATGAAAAACTGTTTTTT.

The table lists this clone with a few counts. The chain combines TRBV11-2 with TRBJ1-1; 10 bases map to TRBD1. Trimming removed 7 bases from V and 0 bases from J; junction bases left unmatched: 8. The CDR3 loop spans 16 amino acids. In germline, CDR1 is SGHAT, CDR2 FQNNGV. CDR3 nucleotides: TGTGCCAGCACACGACAGGGGGCTGTCCTGAACACTGAAGCTTTCTTT. It translates to CASTRQGAVLNTEAFF.

The V call is TRBV29-1, the J call TRBJ2-7; a weak D match, TRBD1 (6 bases). The V end lost 6 bases, the J end lost 4 bases, and 19 bases lay between the germline ends. This CDR3 is built from 14 residues. Germline CDR1 SQVTM, CDR2 ANQGSEA. The CDR3 spells CSVNLPGRGYEQYF. CDR3 in DNA: TGCAGCGTCAACCTCCCGGGCAGGGGATACGAGCAGTACTTC.